The 26 T cell receptor beta chains presented below share a single source sample, sequenced in a study of CD8+ T cells in alopecia areata. RNA, once extracted, was reverse transcribed into cDNA for use as the sequencing template. TCRdb's copy holds only in-frame clones and misses some; the assay was immunoSEQ multiplex PCR. Of 270,000 or so clones listed, 58% were seen once; the top ten hold more than 1.5%. Treatment here: oral pan-JAK inhibitor, 5-10 mg twice daily. Here the sequenced sample was CD4+ T cells sorted from blood, taken at week 24, from a patient treated with tofacitinib. These receptors originate from a human donor with alopecia areata.

This chain links TRBV7-2 with TRBJ1-1, with TRBD1 as a possible D gene (6 bases). V lost 5 bases and J lost 0, with 10 bases in between. This CDR3 has 14 amino acids. The germline V gene has CDR1 SGHTA and CDR2 FQGNSA. In DNA form, the CDR3 reads TGTGCCAGCAGCCAACAGGGCATGAACACTGAAGCTTTCTTT. Translating it yields CASSQQGMNTEAFF.

This clone was counted a few times. The chain carries TRBV2 and TRBJ1-1; no clear D gene. Per the germline V gene, CDR1 is SNHLY and CDR2 is FYNNEI. The length of the CDR3 is 11 residues. Trimming took off 5 bases at V and 0 bases at J, with 1 base between the two ends. The CDR3: CASSLNTEAFF. As DNA, the CDR3 is TGTGCCAGCAGTCTGAACACTGAAGCTTTCTTT.

The V gene is TRBV27, the J gene TRBJ1-1; D is uncertain. Germline-derived CDR1 and CDR2 are MNHEY and SMNVEV (reference sequence). The CDR3 length is 14 residues. V lost 3 bases and J 4 bases, leaving 12 bases between the germline ends. CDR3 loop: CASSFGGRGTEAFF. The CDR3 DNA is TGTGCCAGCAGTTTCGGCGGACGCGGCACTGAAGCTTTCTTT.

The genes are TRBV29-1 and TRBJ1-1; D gene uncertain. CDR1 is SQVTM, CDR2 ANQGSEA, per germline. This CDR3 contains 13 residues. Trimming took off 6 bases at V and 6 bases at J, with 17 bases between the two ends. The CDR3 spells CSVSSPGVAEAFF. CDR3 nucleotide sequence: TGCAGCGTGTCTTCGCCCGGCGTAGCTGAAGCTTTCTTT. The full variable domain, completed using reference TRBV29-1 and TRBJ1-1, is SAVISQKPSRDICQRGTSLTIQCQVDSQVTMMFWYRQQPGQSLTLIATANQGSEATYESGFVIDKFPISRPNLTFSTLTVSNMSPEDSSIYLCSVSSPGVAEAFFGQGTRLTVV.

This chain uses TRBV6-5 with TRBJ2-1; 7 nucleotides agree with TRBD1. Germline V gives CDR1 MNHEY, CDR2 SVGAGI. V shed 8 bases and J 7 bases; nucleotides not matched to a gene: 11. This CDR3 region has 14 residues. The CDR3: CASRTDRERNEQFF. The CDR3 bases are TGTGCCAGCCGGACCGACAGGGAAAGGAATGAGCAGTTCTTC.

V gene TRBV18 combines with J gene TRBJ2-3, with a tentative D call TRBD2 (5 bases). The CDR3 length is 17 residues. Trimming removed 3 bases from V and 2 bases from J, with 18 bases in between. The germline V gene has CDR1 KGHSH and CDR2 LQKENI. CDR3: CASSPQLIRGYTDTQYF. Written as DNA, the CDR3 is TGTGCCAGCTCACCTCAACTTATTCGGGGATACACAGATACGCAGTATTTT. The full variable domain, its missing parts supplied by reference TRBV18 and TRBJ2-3, is NAGVMQNPRHLVRRRGQEARLRCSPMKGHSHVYWYRQLPEEGLKFMVYLQKENIIDESGMPKERFSAEFPKEGPSILRIQQVVRGDSAAYFCASSPQLIRGYTDTQYFGPGTRLTVL.

The V and J genes are TRBV4-2 and TRBJ1-6; D perhaps matches TRBD1 (5 bases). Trimming removed 0 bases at V and 7 bases at J, with 13 bases between. The germline CDR1 and CDR2 sequences are LGHNA and YNFKEQ. This CDR3 comprises 16 residues. The CDR3: CASSQDRGDLNSPLHF. CDR3 DNA sequence: TGTGCCAGCAGCCAAGATCGGGGGGACCTAAATTCACCCCTCCACTTT.

CDR3 in amino acids: CASSLGSGITSQETQYF. The CDR3 nucleotides are TGTGCCAGCAGCTTAGGGTCCGGGATAACAAGTCAAGAGACCCAGTACTTC. The genes are TRBV7-9 and TRBJ2-5; weak D call: TRBD2 (5 bases). The CDR3 sequence is 17 residues long. Germline V gives CDR1 SEHNR, CDR2 FQNEAQ (reference sequence). V was cut by 1 base and J by 2 bases, with 17 bases left in between.

CDR3 residues: CASSQKVGDPTNEKLFF. CDR3 bases: TGTGCCAGCAGTCAAAAGGTTGGTGACCCAACTAATGAAAAACTGTTTTTT. The V gene is TRBV5-6, the J gene TRBJ1-4; D is uncertain. The length of the CDR3 is 17 residues. V shed 5 bases and J shed 0 bases, with 17 bases lying between them. CDR1 SGHDT and CDR2 YYEEEE come from the germline V gene. Variable domain in full (rest from reference TRBV5-6 and TRBJ1-4): DAGVTQSPTHLIKTRGQQVTLRCSPKSGHDTVSWYQQALGQGPQFIFQYYEEEERQRGNFPDRFSGHQFPNYSSELNVNALLLGDSALYLCASSQKVGDPTNEKLFFGSGTQLSVL.

This clone came up many times. The CDR3, as DNA: TGCGCCAGCAGCTTTCGGCCGACCGGGACGAGCACCGGGGAGCTGTTTTTT. It specifies CASSFRPTGTSTGELFF. The rearrangement links TRBV5-1 to TRBJ2-2; D is perhaps TRBD1 or TRBD2 (5 bases each). Germline loops: CDR1 SGHRS, CDR2 YFSETQ. The germline V and J ends were trimmed by 2 bases and 4 bases, with 18 bases remaining between them. The CDR3 contains 17 residues. Combining the CDR3 with reference TRBV5-1 and TRBJ2-2 gives the whole variable domain KAGVTQTPRYLIKTRGQQVTLSCSPISGHRSVSWYQQTPGQGLQFLFEYFSETQRNKGNFPGRFSGRQFSNSRSEMNVSTLELGDSALYLCASSFRPTGTSTGELFFGEGSRLTVL.

The chain has TRBV30 and TRBJ1-1; TRBD1 matches at 9 bases. V gave up 3 bases and J gave up 6 bases; unmatched junction bases: 5. This CDR3 is built from 13 residues. Germline V CDR1 and CDR2: GTSNPN, SVGIG (reference sequence). The CDR3, as DNA: TGTGCCTGGAGACAGGGACAGGGCCCTGAAGCTTTCTTT. Amino acids: CAWRQGQGPEAFF.

This clone was found a few times. The J gene is TRBJ2-1, the V gene TRBV5-4; the D gene is possibly TRBD2 (5 bases). Deletions cut 1 base from V and 10 bases from J, with 12 bases between. This CDR3 comprises 13 residues. In germline, CDR1 is SGHNT, CDR2 YYREEE (reference sequence). Here the CDR3 reads CASSLYRGGEQFF. The CDR3 nucleotides read TGTGCCAGCAGCTTGTACCGCGGCGGGGAGCAGTTCTTC.

The V call is TRBV6-5, the J call TRBJ2-3; D is possibly TRBD2 (5 bases). This CDR3 comprises 12 residues. Deletions cut 8 bases from V and 1 base from J, with 7 bases between. Germline V gene data show CDR1 as MNHEY and CDR2 as SVGAGI. CDR3 amino acids: CASRRGTDTQYF. CDR3 bases: TGTGCCAGCCGGCGGGGCACAGATACGCAGTATTTT.

V is TRBV30 and J is TRBJ1-1; weak D call: TRBD1 (6 bases). The CDR3 runs 15 residues. Germline CDR1 GTSNPN, CDR2 SVGIG (reference sequence). Deletions cut 0 bases from V and 2 bases from J, with 13 bases between. In DNA form, the CDR3 reads TGTGCCTGGAGTGTGATAGACAGGATTAACACTGAAGCTTTCTTT. This encodes CAWSVIDRINTEAFF.

The chain combines TRBV28 with TRBJ2-4; weak D call: TRBD2 (7 bases). Germline V lookup: CDR1 MDHEN, CDR2 SYDVKM. This CDR3 spans 14 amino acids. V was pared by 6 bases and J by 8 bases, with 17 bases between. The CDR3 nucleotides read TGTGCCAGCAGGATCAGGGGAGGGAGGGACATTCAGTACTTC. Encoded protein: CASRIRGGRDIQYF. The variable domain in full, with the rest retrieved from reference TRBV28 and TRBJ2-4, is DVKVTQSSRYLVKRTGEKVFLECVQDMDHENMFWYRQDPGLGLRLIYFSYDVKMKEKGDIPEGYSVSREKKERFSLILESASTNQTSMYLCASRIRGGRDIQYFGAGTRLSVL.

V usage is TRBV5-1 and J usage is TRBJ2-3; 10 bases align to TRBD1. Germline CDR1 is SGHRS and CDR2 is YFSETQ. The V gene end was trimmed by 0 bases and the J gene end by 2 bases; junction bases not matched to a gene: 6. There are 17 residues in the CDR3. CDR3 sequence (DNA): TGCGCCAGCAGCTTGGGTATCGGGACAGGGGTCACAGATACGCAGTATTTT. It encodes CASSLGIGTGVTDTQYF.

This clone was counted between two and nine times. This chain joins TRBV29-1 and TRBJ1-1; no clear D. The germline CDR1 and CDR2 sequences are SQVTM and ANQGSEA. This CDR3 is built from 9 residues. Trimming cost V 6 bases and J 11 bases, with 10 bases left between them. CDR3 bases: TGCAGCGTCCGCCCGGGGGCTTTCTTT. This sequence encodes CSVRPGAFF.

This clone was picked up a small number of times. J is TRBJ2-7 and V is TRBV11-2; tentatively, D is TRBD1 (6 bases). The length of the CDR3 is 15 residues. CDR1 is SGHAT, CDR2 FQNNGV, per germline. Trimming shortened V by 0 bases and J by 0 bases, and 9 bases separated the two germline ends. The CDR3 DNA reads as TGTGCCAGCAGCTTAGATAGGGGGTACTCCTACGAGCAGTACTTC. Protein product: CASSLDRGYSYEQYF.

This clone came up a few times. The V call is TRBV27, the J call TRBJ2-2; D is unclear. The CDR3 runs 16 residues. Per germline, CDR1 MNHEY and CDR2 SMNVEV (reference sequence). V was cut by 0 bases and J by 3 bases, with 11 bases left in between. The CDR3 DNA follows: TGTGCCAGCAGTTTATCCACCTTATTCTACACCGGGGAGCTGTTTTTT. This encodes CASSLSTLFYTGELFF.

V and J are TRBV30 and TRBJ2-3, with D perhaps TRBD1 (5 bases). The CDR3 has 17 residues. V was clipped by 0 bases and J by 3 bases, with 19 bases between them. Germline CDR1 is GTSNPN and CDR2 is SVGIG (reference sequence). CDR3 sequence (DNA): TGTGCCTGGAGTGTACTGGGGCAGGGTCTAAGTACAGATACGCAGTATTTT. Residues: CAWSVLGQGLSTDTQYF.

V and J are TRBV9 and TRBJ2-2, with no clear D. Trimming removed 0 bases at V and 4 bases at J, with 13 bases between. CDR3 length: 16 amino acids. CDR1 and CDR2 (germline): SGDLS, YYNGEE. Here the CDR3 reads CASSVVSLVSTGELFF. The CDR3 nucleotides read TGTGCCAGCAGCGTAGTCAGTCTAGTGAGCACCGGGGAGCTGTTTTTT.

This sequence joins TRBV29-1 and TRBJ2-1, with TRBD2 matching 7 bases. The CDR3 totals 12 residues. The junction had 3 bases not matched to a gene; V was cut back by 4 bases and J by 6 bases. Germline CDR1 SQVTM, CDR2 ANQGSEA. DNA for the CDR3: TGCAGCGTTGGTTTAGCGGGCAATGAGCAGTTCTTC. Translated, it gives CSVGLAGNEQFF.

This clone came up a few times. This chain joins TRBV28 and TRBJ2-1; no definite D call. This CDR3 region has 11 residues. V dropped 6 bases and J dropped 9 bases, with 9 bases sitting between them. The germline V gene encodes CDR1 MDHEN and CDR2 SYDVKM. In DNA form, the CDR3 reads TGTGCCAGCAGGGTCAGCCTTGAGCAGTTCTTC. Residues: CASRVSLEQFF.

This clone has a handful of counts. This rearrangement joins TRBV9 to TRBJ2-5; tentative D call: TRBD1 (5 bases). This CDR3 is built from 15 residues. Deletions cut 1 base from V and 1 base from J, with 11 bases between. Germline V lookup: CDR1 SGDLS, CDR2 YYNGEE. The CDR3 spells CASSVSPQGQETQYF. The CDR3, as DNA: TGTGCCAGCAGCGTATCCCCCCAGGGCCAAGAGACCCAGTACTTC.

This clone was seen more than once but under ten times. V usage is TRBV29-1 and J usage is TRBJ1-5; 10 nucleotides agree with TRBD1. Looked up from germline, CDR1 is SQVTM and CDR2 is ANQGSEA. Trimming removed 7 bases from V and 5 bases from J; junction bases left unmatched: 8. This CDR3 spans 14 amino acids. This chain's CDR3 is CSAAVGTGDQPQHF. The CDR3 region has the DNA TGCAGCGCTGCCGTCGGGACAGGGGATCAGCCCCAGCATTTT.

The V and J genes are TRBV7-2 and TRBJ2-3; D gene unclear. CDR3 length: 15 amino acids. Trimming stripped 1 base from V and 0 bases from J, with 8 bases between. The germline CDR1 and CDR2 sequences are SGHTA and FQGNSA. This CDR3 is CASSLGAPSTDTQYF. CDR3 coding DNA: TGTGCCAGCAGCTTAGGGGCACCTAGCACAGATACGCAGTATTTT.